This is a list of T cell receptor beta chains from one sample in a study of shared clonotypes between healthy human individuals. TCRdb's table, derived via immunoSEQ multiplex PCR, lists solely in-frame clones and lacks some. The table has 2 million to 2.5 million clones, around 90% seen once. Sequencing was performed on naive CD4+ T cells from PBMCs. These TCRs come from a man aged 18-30 years in good health. Some clones in this sample may be carry-over from other donors' samples. The CDR3 runs from the conserved cysteine through the conserved F or W. A D gene is named only where the DNA matches it firmly. Where a row states a size, it is once, few, many or the class of an expanded clone; other rows omit it.

abundance: -; v_gene: TRBV28; j_gene: TRBJ1-2; d_gene: -; CDR3aa: CASGIISQGGYGYTF; CDR3nt: TGTGCCAGCGGGATTATCTCACAGGGCGGGTATGGCTACACCTTC
abundance: -; v_gene: TRBV27; j_gene: TRBJ2-2; d_gene: TRBD1; CDR3aa: CASTADRGNGELFF; CDR3nt: TGTGCCAGCACTGCCGACAGGGGGAACGGGGAGCTGTTTTTT
abundance: once; v_gene: TRBV9; j_gene: TRBJ1-2; d_gene: -; CDR3aa: CASSVAPGLNYGYTF; CDR3nt: TGTGCCAGCAGCGTAGCGCCGGGTCTTAACTATGGCTACACCTTC
abundance: -; v_gene: TRBV2; j_gene: TRBJ1-2; d_gene: -; CDR3aa: CASSEPTGILYYGYTF; CDR3nt: TGTGCCAGCAGTGAACCGACAGGCATCCTCTACTATGGCTACACCTTC
abundance: once; v_gene: TRBV28; j_gene: TRBJ2-7; d_gene: -; CDR3aa: CASSSPDKSYEQYF; CDR3nt: TGTGCCAGCAGTTCCCCGGACAAGTCCTACGAGCAGTACTTC
abundance: -; v_gene: TRBV5-8; j_gene: TRBJ1-5; d_gene: -; CDR3aa: CASSPGWISNQPQHF; CDR3nt: TGTGCCAGCAGCCCGGGGTGGATAAGCAATCAGCCCCAGCATTTT
abundance: once; v_gene: TRBV19; j_gene: TRBJ2-2; d_gene: TRBD2; CDR3aa: CASSKGLAGANTGELFF; CDR3nt: TGTGCCAGTAGTAAGGGACTAGCGGGAGCCAACACCGGGGAGCTGTTTTTT
abundance: -; v_gene: TRBV18; j_gene: TRBJ2-7; d_gene: -; CDR3aa: CASSPPLGGIGYEQYF; CDR3nt: TGTGCCAGCTCCCCTCCGTTAGGCGGGATTGGGTACGAGCAGTACTTC
abundance: -; v_gene: TRBV29-1; j_gene: TRBJ2-1; d_gene: -; CDR3aa: CSVEPQRVPDNEQFF; CDR3nt: TGCAGCGTGGAGCCCCAGCGGGTCCCCGACAATGAGCAGTTCTTC
abundance: -; v_gene: TRBV7-9; j_gene: TRBJ2-3; d_gene: -; CDR3aa: CASSLGGATDTQYF; CDR3nt: TGTGCCAGCAGCCTGGGGGGGGCCACAGATACGCAGTATTTT
abundance: -; v_gene: TRBV5-1; j_gene: TRBJ2-1; d_gene: TRBD2; CDR3aa: CASSFSSGSNSYNEQFF; CDR3nt: TGCGCCAGCAGCTTCTCTAGCGGGAGTAATTCCTACAATGAGCAGTTCTTC
abundance: -; v_gene: TRBV15; j_gene: TRBJ2-2; d_gene: -; CDR3aa: CATSRDGRWQGRTGELFF; CDR3nt: TGTGCCACCAGCAGAGATGGACGTTGGCAAGGGAGGACCGGGGAGCTGTTTTTT
abundance: -; v_gene: TRBV7-3; j_gene: TRBJ1-1; d_gene: -; CDR3aa: CASSFGPSMNTEAFF; CDR3nt: TGTGCCAGCAGCTTTGGCCCCTCGATGAACACTGAAGCTTTCTTT
abundance: -; v_gene: TRBV2; j_gene: TRBJ1-4; d_gene: TRBD1; CDR3aa: CASSVNRGRGEKLFF; CDR3nt: TGTGCCAGCAGTGTTAACAGGGGGCGAGGTGAAAAACTGTTTTTT
abundance: -; v_gene: TRBV7-6; j_gene: TRBJ2-5; d_gene: TRBD1; CDR3aa: CASSFTQGARETQYF; CDR3nt: TGTGCCAGCAGCTTTACGCAGGGGGCTCGAGAGACCCAGTACTTC
abundance: -; v_gene: TRBV18; j_gene: TRBJ2-1; d_gene: -; CDR3aa: CASSLNAQAIYNEQFF; CDR3nt: TGTGCCAGCTCACTAAATGCCCAAGCCATATACAATGAGCAGTTCTTC
abundance: -; v_gene: TRBV7-8; j_gene: TRBJ2-3; d_gene: -; CDR3aa: CASRIRGADTQYF; CDR3nt: TGTGCCAGCAGAATCAGGGGTGCAGATACGCAGTATTTT
abundance: -; v_gene: TRBV28; j_gene: TRBJ1-2; d_gene: -; CDR3aa: CASITRGYGYTF; CDR3nt: TGTGCCAGCATTACTAGGGGCTATGGCTACACCTTC
abundance: few; v_gene: TRBV7-9; j_gene: TRBJ2-7; d_gene: TRBD1; CDR3aa: CASSPGTGLLYEQYF; CDR3nt: TGTGCCAGCAGCCCTGGGACAGGGCTACTGTACGAGCAGTACTTC
abundance: -; v_gene: TRBV7-7; j_gene: TRBJ2-3; d_gene: -; CDR3aa: CASSSAYSDTQYF; CDR3nt: TGTGCCAGCAGCTCCGCTTACTCAGATACGCAGTATTTT
abundance: -; v_gene: TRBV29-1; j_gene: TRBJ2-6; d_gene: -; CDR3aa: CSVRGSYSGANVLTF; CDR3nt: TGCAGCGTTCGGGGGTCCTATAGTGGGGCCAACGTCCTGACTTTC
abundance: -; v_gene: TRBV6-5; j_gene: TRBJ2-1; d_gene: TRBD2; CDR3aa: CASSTGLAGGEQFF; CDR3nt: TGTGCCAGCTCTACCGGACTAGCGGGAGGTGAGCAGTTCTTC
abundance: -; v_gene: TRBV7-9; j_gene: TRBJ1-5; d_gene: TRBD1; CDR3aa: CASSVGQNSNQPQHF; CDR3nt: TGTGCCAGCAGTGTGGGACAGAATAGCAATCAGCCCCAGCATTTT
abundance: once; v_gene: TRBV6-5; j_gene: TRBJ2-7; d_gene: -; CDR3aa: CASRPGRSYEQYF; CDR3nt: TGTGCCAGCAGGCCGGGTCGCTCCTACGAGCAGTACTTC